This paragraph reports one T cell receptor (beta chain). The germline V and J ends were trimmed by 5 bases and 1 base, with 8 bases remaining between them. This CDR3 is 13 amino acids long. CDR1 and CDR2 from the germline V gene are MGHDK and SYGVNS. This entry is derived from a study of blood T cell repertoires in COVID-19. Study details: T cells, B-cell-depleted T cells, or PBMCs provided the cDNA or gDNA that served as material.

Original handling: Estimates of nucleated cell counts were drawn from the amplification of reference gene primers. Only in-frame clones appear in the TCRdb table, and some are missing; sequencing was by immunoSEQ multiplex PCR. V, J and clone size derive from that table, while D and trimming were established from the DNA sequence. The data contain tens of thousands of clones, 86% of them singletons. This TCR was recovered from a man older than 75 in a cohort sampled during active COVID-19. Sequencing input: peripheral blood. J is TRBJ1-1 and V is TRBV25-1, with a possible D match to TRBD1 (5 bases). The CDR3: CASSRDSNTEAFF. CDR3 nucleotides: TGTGCCAGCAGTCGGGACTCGAACACTGAAGCTTTCTTT.